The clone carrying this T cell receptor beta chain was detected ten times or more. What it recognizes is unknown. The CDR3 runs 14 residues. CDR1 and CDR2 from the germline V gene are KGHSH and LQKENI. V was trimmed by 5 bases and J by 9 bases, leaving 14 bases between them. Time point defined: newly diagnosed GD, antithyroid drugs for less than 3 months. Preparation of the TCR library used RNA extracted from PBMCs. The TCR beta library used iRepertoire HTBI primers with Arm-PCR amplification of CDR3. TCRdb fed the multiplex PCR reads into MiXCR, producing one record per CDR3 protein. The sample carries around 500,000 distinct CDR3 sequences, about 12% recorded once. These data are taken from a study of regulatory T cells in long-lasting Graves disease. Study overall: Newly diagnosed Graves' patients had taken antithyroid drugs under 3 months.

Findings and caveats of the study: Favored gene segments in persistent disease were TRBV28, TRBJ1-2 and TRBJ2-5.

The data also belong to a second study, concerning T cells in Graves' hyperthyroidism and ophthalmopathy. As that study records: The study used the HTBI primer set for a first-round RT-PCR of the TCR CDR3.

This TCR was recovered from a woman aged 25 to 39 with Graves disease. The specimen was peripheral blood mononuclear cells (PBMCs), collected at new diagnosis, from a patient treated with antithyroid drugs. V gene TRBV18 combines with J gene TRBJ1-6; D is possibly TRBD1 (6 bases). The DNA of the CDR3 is TGTGCCAGCTCAACGGACAGTTTTGGTTCACCCCTCCACTTT. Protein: CASSTDSFGSPLHF.